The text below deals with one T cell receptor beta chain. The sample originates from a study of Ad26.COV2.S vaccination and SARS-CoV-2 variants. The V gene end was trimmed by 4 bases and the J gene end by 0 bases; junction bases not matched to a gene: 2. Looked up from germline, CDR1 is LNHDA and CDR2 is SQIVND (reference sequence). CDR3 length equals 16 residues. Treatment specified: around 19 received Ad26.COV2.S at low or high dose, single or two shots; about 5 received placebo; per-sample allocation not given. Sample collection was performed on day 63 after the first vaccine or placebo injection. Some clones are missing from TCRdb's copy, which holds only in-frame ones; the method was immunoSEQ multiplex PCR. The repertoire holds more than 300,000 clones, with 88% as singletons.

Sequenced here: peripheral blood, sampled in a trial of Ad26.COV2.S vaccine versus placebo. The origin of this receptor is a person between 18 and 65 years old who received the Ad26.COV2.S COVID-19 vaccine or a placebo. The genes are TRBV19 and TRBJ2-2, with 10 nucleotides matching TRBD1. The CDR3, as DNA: TGTGCCAGTAGTAGGACAGGGGGGGCGAACACCGGGGAGCTGTTTTTT. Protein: CASSRTGGANTGELFF.